The 8 T cell receptor beta chains given below trace back to one sample, sequenced in a study of blood T cell repertoires in COVID-19. Measured with immunoSEQ multiplex PCR; TCRdb has only the in-frame clones, and not every one. The table has 250,000 to 300,000 clones, roughly 90% seen once; the top ten hold 2.2%. Sequencing was done on a sample of peripheral blood. These receptors were collected from a woman aged 30 to 39 with COVID-19, enrolled during active disease.

This clone was found once. V gene TRBV19 combines with J gene TRBJ2-1; 11 bases line up with TRBD2. The length of the CDR3 is 17 residues. After removal of 3 bases from V and 2 bases from J, the junction contained 6 bases not matched to a gene. Germline V gives CDR1 LNHDA, CDR2 SQIVND (reference sequence). DNA of the CDR3: TGTGCCAGTAGTATCACTCTAGCGGGAGGTCCCTACAATGAGCAGTTCTTC. As protein: CASSITLAGGPYNEQFF.

The chain uses TRBV19 and TRBJ2-2; TRBD2 matches 7 bases. The CDR3 consists of 15 residues. V gave up 10 bases and J gave up 0 bases; unmatched junction bases: 8. CDR1 is LNHDA and CDR2 is SQIVND in the germline V gene (reference sequence). The CDR3 bases are TGTGCCACGCAGAGGCTAGCGGCGAACACCGGGGAGCTGTTTTTT. This sequence encodes CATQRLAANTGELFF.

The chain uses TRBV28 and TRBJ2-3, with 7 bases aligning to TRBD1. V lost 8 bases and J lost 0; bases outside the gene matches: 2. Germline CDR1 reads MDHEN; CDR2 reads SYDVKM. The CDR3 runs 13 residues. The CDR3 region has the DNA TGTGCCAGCCGGGACAGTAGCACAGATACGCAGTATTTT. This gives the protein CASRDSSTDTQYF.

The chain couples TRBV28 to TRBJ2-7; 8 nucleotides match TRBD1. The CDR3 loop spans 13 amino acids. V trimming: 3 bases; J trimming: 3 bases; junction bases outside the gene matches: 1. Germline lookup yields CDR1 MDHEN and CDR2 SYDVKM. The CDR3 DNA reads as TGTGCCAGCAGTTTCGACAGGGGCTACGAGCAGTACTTC. Translation gives CASSFDRGYEQYF.

The chain employs TRBV15 and TRBJ2-5, with 8 bases fitting TRBD1. The length of the CDR3 is 15 residues. V trimming: 6 bases; J trimming: 4 bases; junction bases outside the gene matches: 10. The V gene's germline CDR1 is LNHNV and CDR2 YYDKDF (reference sequence). The CDR3 sequence: CATSPRIQGGETQYF. CDR3 DNA: TGTGCCACCAGTCCAAGAATACAGGGGGGAGAGACCCAGTACTTC.

The chain links TRBV9 to TRBJ2-7; the match to TRBD1 covers 7 bases. The CDR3 covers 13 residues. Germline values: CDR1 SGDLS, CDR2 YYNGEE. Germline trimming cut 0 bases from V and 5 bases from J; bases unmatched to any gene: 2. The chain's CDR3 is CASSVVGGDEQYF. The DNA of the CDR3 is TGTGCCAGCAGCGTAGTAGGGGGCGACGAGCAGTACTTC.

The rearrangement links TRBV7-9 to TRBJ2-1, with D hard to call. Germline V gene lookup returns CDR1 SEHNR and CDR2 FQNEAQ (reference sequence). The CDR3 extends over 13 amino acids. V lost 1 base and J 4 bases, leaving 5 bases between the germline ends. CDR3 coding DNA: TGTGCCAGCAGCTTAGGTCCGTACAATGAGCAGTTCTTC. Protein sequence: CASSLGPYNEQFF.

The J gene is TRBJ2-1, the V gene TRBV10-3, with 7 bases fitting TRBD1. J lost 7 bases, V lost 3 bases, and 9 bases had no gene match. Germline values: CDR1 ENHRY, CDR2 SYGVKD. This CDR3 spans 15 amino acids. The CDR3 DNA sequence: TGTGCCATCAGTGATAACAGGGGAAAGGATAATGAGCAGTTCTTC. Translated: CAISDNRGKDNEQFF.